What follows are 24 T cell receptor beta chains derived from one specimen sequenced in a study of T-cell reconstitution after alpha-beta-depleted transplantation in children. Unique molecular identifiers featured in how the TCRbeta library was prepared. MiXCR, run by TCRdb on the PCR reads, gives a single entry per CDR3 protein. Here the sample spans about 690,000 distinct CDR3 sequences, around 17% being singletons. The sample consisted of PBMCs from the stem cell graft donor, taken from the stem cell graft. The receptors come from a human donor who donated a stem cell graft to a child with acute myeloid leukemia.

This clonotype was found many times. The rearrangement joins TRBV29-1 to TRBJ2-2, with a weak D call TRBD2 (6 bases). Germline CDR1 reads SQVTM; CDR2 reads ANQGSEA. CDR3 length: 13 residues. Trimming shortened V by 7 bases and J by 2 bases, and 11 bases separated the two germline ends. CDR3 nucleotide sequence: TGCAGCGCGACTAGACAAAACACCGGGGAGCTGTTTTTT. Residues: CSATRQNTGELFF.

This clonotype appeared a few times. V and J are TRBV15 and TRBJ2-2; possibly TRBD1 for D (6 bases). This CDR3 comprises 17 residues. CDR1 and CDR2 (germline): LNHNV, YYDKDF (reference sequence). Trimming took 5 bases from V and 1 from J, leaving 17 bases between them. The CDR3 DNA reads TGTGCCACCAGCGGGGGTAAGGGGACACTGAACACCGGGGAGCTGTTTTTT. Translating gives CATSGGKGTLNTGELFF. The full variable domain, completed using reference TRBV15 and TRBJ2-2, is DAMVIQNPRYQVTQFGKPVTLSCSQTLNHNVMYWYQQKSSQAPKLLFHYYDKDFNNEADTPDNFQSRRPNTSFCFLDIRSPGLGDTAMYLCATSGGKGTLNTGELFFGEGSRLTVL.

This clonotype was seen repeatedly, ten times or more. The CDR3 reads CASSGTMRELFF. DNA of the CDR3: TGTGCCAGCAGCGGGACGATGAGGGAGCTGTTTTTT. The chain joins TRBV9 to TRBJ2-2; D is uncertain. The CDR3 has 12 residues. V lost 3 bases, J lost 9 bases, and 9 bases lay in between. The germline CDR1 and CDR2 sequences are SGDLS and YYNGEE.

In its sample, this clonotype was seen a few times. This rearrangement joins TRBV7-2 to TRBJ2-3; 10 positions agree with TRBD1. The CDR3 totals 17 residues. The ends lost 3 bases at V and 2 bases at J; junction bases unmatched: 8. The germline V gene has CDR1 SGHTA and CDR2 FQGNSA. The CDR3 spells CASSFRGTGAYTDTQYF. In nucleotides, the CDR3 is TGTGCCAGCAGCTTCCGCGGGACAGGGGCCTACACAGATACGCAGTATTTT.

The CDR3 DNA sequence: TGCGCCAGCAGCTTGACGCCGGGACAGTCCCAGCCCCAGCATTTT. It codes for CASSLTPGQSQPQHF. This sequence joins TRBV5-1 and TRBJ1-5, with 7 positions matching TRBD1. From germline, CDR1 is SGHRS and CDR2 YFSETQ. The CDR3 has 15 amino acids. After removal of 1 base from V and 7 bases from J, the junction contained 8 bases not matched to a gene.

This clonotype has ten or more counts. V usage is TRBV7-3 and J usage is TRBJ2-2; D unresolved. The V end was cut by 2 bases, the J end by 4 bases, with 8 bases between. CDR1 is SGHTA, CDR2 FQGTGA, per germline. The CDR3 runs to 14 residues. The CDR3: CASSLAPGTGELFF. The CDR3 DNA reads TGTGCCAGCAGCTTAGCCCCGGGCACCGGGGAGCTGTTTTTT.

The genes are TRBV11-1 and TRBJ2-6, with 7 bases identical to TRBD1. The germline V gene has CDR1 SGHAT and CDR2 FQDESV (reference sequence). This CDR3 is 18 amino acids long. V was pared by 1 base and J by 1 base, with 7 bases of the junction left unmatched. The CDR3 protein is CASSLGQGIDSGANVLTF. CDR3 nucleotides: TGTGCCAGCAGCTTAGGACAGGGAATTGATTCTGGGGCCAACGTCCTGACTTTC.

The chain links TRBV28 to TRBJ1-1; 10 bases fit TRBD1. This CDR3 comprises 16 residues. The trim removed 5 bases at V and 1 base at J, leaving 7 bases unmatched. Germline lookup yields CDR1 MDHEN and CDR2 SYDVKM. In DNA, the CDR3 is TGTGCCAGCAGTCGGACTGACAGGGGGCGGAACACTGAAGCTTTCTTT. This sequence encodes CASSRTDRGRNTEAFF.

This clonotype occurred many times. The chain links TRBV20-1 to TRBJ1-1, with D possibly matching TRBD1 (5 bases). The CDR3 is 16 residues long. Germline V gene data show CDR1 as DFQATT and CDR2 as SNEGSKA (reference sequence). Trimming stripped 0 bases from V and 7 bases from J, with 21 bases between. In DNA form, the CDR3 reads TGCAGTGCTAGAGACAGGGTAGGGGCCCGGGGTAGTGAAGCTTTCTTT. This codes for CSARDRVGARGSEAFF.

The V call is TRBV29-1, the J call TRBJ2-2, with TRBD1 as a possible D gene (5 bases). The germline V and J ends were trimmed by 7 bases and 5 bases, with 11 bases remaining between them. Germline CDR1 is SQVTM and CDR2 is ANQGSEA. The CDR3 is 12 residues long. The CDR3 spells CSALGETGELFF. CDR3 bases: TGCAGCGCATTAGGGGAAACCGGGGAGCTGTTTTTT.

V gene TRBV6-2 or TRBV6-3 combines with J gene TRBJ2-7, with no clear D. Per the germline V gene, CDR1 is MNHEY and CDR2 is SVGEGT. V was pared by 6 bases and J by 0 bases, with 15 bases between. This CDR3 region has 15 residues. The CDR3 nucleotides are TGTGCCAGCAGATTCCCCGGAGTAGGCTCCTACGAGCAGTACTTC. Amino acids: CASRFPGVGSYEQYF.

This clonotype was found many times. The genes are TRBV12-3 or TRBV12-4 and TRBJ2-7; 8 nucleotides align to TRBD1. Trimming cost V 2 bases and J 6 bases; bases outside gene matches: 12. The CDR3 totals 16 residues. The CDR3 loop reads CASSLRTGSFGGEQYF. The CDR3 DNA follows: TGTGCCAGCAGTTTAAGGACAGGGTCGTTCGGTGGCGAGCAGTACTTC.

The rearrangement links TRBV5-1 to TRBJ2-7; tentative D call: TRBD1 (6 bases). The CDR3 consists of 14 residues. V was pared by 4 bases and J by 0 bases, with 11 bases between. Germline values: CDR1 SGHRS, CDR2 YFSETQ. The CDR3 nucleotides are TGCGCCAGCAGCCCCTCAGGGGCCTCCTACGAGCAGTACGTC. Translated: CASSPSGASYEQYV.

This clonotype came up many times. The rearrangement joins TRBV7-7 to TRBJ1-2; the D is unclear. V lost 5 bases to trimming and J lost 4 bases, with 14 bases between them. The CDR3 runs to 14 residues. Germline CDR1 reads SSHAT; CDR2 reads FNYEAQ (reference sequence). The CDR3, as DNA: TGTGCCAGCAGCATCCGGGTCAACCTCTATGGCTACACCTTC. Its translation is CASSIRVNLYGYTF.

This clonotype was seen at least ten times. This chain joins TRBV6-2 or TRBV6-3 and TRBJ2-4; D might be TRBD1 (6 bases). Trimming took off 6 bases at V and 4 bases at J, with 7 bases between the two ends. CDR1 and CDR2 from the germline V gene are MNHEY and SVGEGT. This CDR3 region has 12 residues. CDR3 residues: CASSQGKNIQYF. Written as DNA, the CDR3 is TGTGCCAGCAGCCAGGGGAAAAACATTCAGTACTTC.

The chain recombines TRBV29-1 with TRBJ1-1, with 9 positions matching TRBD1. V was clipped by 1 base and J by 6 bases; unmatched bases: 15. The CDR3 runs 17 residues. The germline gives CDR1 SQVTM, CDR2 ANQGSEA. This CDR3 is CSVEATIGGQGGSEAFF. For the CDR3, the DNA is TGCAGCGTTGAAGCCACGATAGGGGGACAGGGAGGCTCTGAAGCTTTCTTT.

This clonotype was recorded many times. The rearrangement links TRBV20-1 to TRBJ1-2; no firm D call. The length of the CDR3 is 12 residues. Between the trimmed V and J ends, which lost 6 bases and 1 base, there was a span of 9 bases. The germline V gene encodes CDR1 DFQATT and CDR2 SNEGSKA (reference sequence). In nucleotides, the CDR3 is TGCAGTGCCCCTGCGGTTAACTATGGCTACACCTTC. Protein: CSAPAVNYGYTF.

The table lists this clonotype with many counts. The chain combines TRBV20-1 with TRBJ1-2; D might be TRBD1 (6 bases). Trimming removed 2 bases at V and 4 bases at J, with 11 bases between. Per germline, CDR1 DFQATT and CDR2 SNEGSKA (reference sequence). The CDR3 is 13 residues long. Here the CDR3 reads CSARRTEGYGYTF. The CDR3 nucleotides read TGCAGTGCTAGAAGGACAGAGGGCTATGGCTACACCTTC.

V usage is TRBV11-2 and J usage is TRBJ2-2; D is undetermined. V was clipped by 1 base and J by 7 bases, with 16 bases between them. CDR1 SGHAT and CDR2 FQNNGV come from the germline V gene. The CDR3 spans 16 residues. CDR3 sequence: CASSLVTTSLGGELFF. CDR3 coding DNA: TGTGCCAGCAGCTTAGTCACTACCAGTTTGGGCGGGGAGCTGTTTTTT.

The CDR3 DNA follows: TGCGCCAGCAAGTTGCGGACAGATAGCAATCAGCCCCAGCATTTT. It codes for CASKLRTDSNQPQHF. This rearrangement joins TRBV5-1 to TRBJ1-5; a weak D match, TRBD1 (6 bases). V was shortened by 6 bases and J by 0 bases, with 13 bases between the two germline ends. The germline V gene encodes CDR1 SGHRS and CDR2 YFSETQ. This CDR3 spans 15 amino acids.

This clonotype was found many times. V is TRBV20-1 and J is TRBJ2-1, with 11 bases matching TRBD2. Germline V gene lookup returns CDR1 DFQATT and CDR2 SNEGSKA (reference sequence). Germline trimming cut 5 bases from V and 6 bases from J; bases unmatched to any gene: 6. There are 14 residues in the CDR3. CDR3: CSAPFSGGVNEQFF. CDR3 nucleotides: TGCAGTGCTCCCTTTAGCGGGGGGGTCAATGAGCAGTTCTTC.

This clonotype was recorded once. This chain links TRBV25-1 with TRBJ2-2; unclear D gene. Germline V gene data show CDR1 as MGHDK and CDR2 as SYGVNS. V was pared by 2 bases and J by 1 base, with 14 bases between. There are 17 residues in the CDR3. CDR3 region: CASSERFYRRNTGELFF. The CDR3 nucleotides are TGTGCCAGCAGTGAAAGGTTCTATCGGAGGAACACCGGGGAGCTGTTTTTT.

The sample holds many counts of this clonotype. The chain links TRBV20-1 to TRBJ2-5, with 8 nucleotides matching TRBD1. Per germline, CDR1 DFQATT and CDR2 SNEGSKA (reference sequence). V shed 5 bases, J shed 2 bases, and the junction held 10 bases outside the gene matches. The CDR3 has 15 residues. The CDR3 protein is CSASSTGDRQETQYF. The CDR3 DNA is TGCAGTGCTTCCTCGACAGGGGATCGGCAAGAGACCCAGTACTTC.

This chain connects TRBV5-1 to TRBJ1-1; possible D gene TRBD1, 5 bases. Germline values: CDR1 SGHRS, CDR2 YFSETQ. V gave up 4 bases and J gave up 0 bases, with 10 bases separating them. The CDR3 runs to 14 residues. The CDR3 region has the DNA TGCGCCAGCAGCCCTGGGGCCATGAACACTGAAGCTTTCTTT. It is translated as CASSPGAMNTEAFF.